These T cell receptor beta chains were read from a single sample in a study of vaccination and CD4 T cells after COVID-19. Their recognized antigens are unknown. One entry per CDR3 protein, called by TCRdb with MiXCR from the PCR reads. The sample carries approximately 15,000 distinct CDR3 sequences, roughly two fifths recorded once. The sequenced sample consisted of cultured CD4+ T cells from blood. Every receptor here comes from a human donor with COVID-19. CDR3s leave out the opening cysteine and the closing phenylalanine or tryptophan. Not every row has a clone size; where given, it reads once, few, many or a size class.

J,V,size,CDR3
TRBJ2-5,TRBV24-1,.,ATSDLPDGQETQY
TRBJ1-3,TRBV11-1,.,ASSLIAQLGGNTIY
TRBJ1-1,TRBV12-3/TRBV12-4,.,ASSLYPGPTNTEAF
TRBJ2-7,TRBV7-2,.,ASSTSTVSYEQY
TRBJ2-5,TRBV5-1,.,ASSLVTSGLETQY
TRBJ1-5,TRBV7-8,.,ASSLRQTYSNQPQH
TRBJ1-2,TRBV7-2,.,ASSLKAVYGYT
TRBJ2-3,TRBV7-2,.,ASSGIRRDTQY
TRBJ1-2,TRBV20-1,.,SATPGQGFGSGYGYT
TRBJ1-2,TRBV6-4,.,ASSDPQVGYT
TRBJ2-1,TRBV20-1,.,SARLTAGQF
TRBJ2-1,TRBV6-2/TRBV6-3,few,ASSYYGAEQF
TRBJ1-1,TRBV2,.,ASSELRKTSTEAF
TRBJ2-1,TRBV20-1,.,SARKQNNEQF
TRBJ2-3,TRBV6-1,.,ASSTRAGGSTDTQY
TRBJ1-5,TRBV25-1,.,ASSEAGTERNQPQH
TRBJ1-6,TRBV7-9,.,ASSSGPSFH
TRBJ2-3,TRBV6-1,.,ASSNTDTQY
TRBJ2-7,TRBV5-4,.,ASSSIPGPNIYEQY
TRBJ1-5,TRBV5-1,few,ASSFGGAANQPQH
TRBJ2-5,TRBV18,.,ASSLISGGVQETQY
TRBJ2-3,TRBV5-1,.,ASSSTSGGDTQY
TRBJ1-1,TRBV28,.,ARSPGGLGNTEAF
TRBJ2-7,TRBV7-2,.,ASSLSGGASSYEQY
TRBJ2-3,TRBV4-3,.,ASSQRVGGGPSTDTQY
TRBJ2-7,TRBV5-1,.,ASSLDFADDEQY
TRBJ2-1,TRBV10-3,.,AITTGNEQF
TRBJ1-5,TRBV20-1,few,SARSDVAQPQH
TRBJ1-2,TRBV5-1,few,ASSLPQGHYGYT
TRBJ2-3,TRBV6-7,.,ASSSDKKQGTDTQY
TRBJ2-1,TRBV11-3,.,ASSHSRGLNEQF
TRBJ2-7,TRBV5-4,.,ASSPKQGRSLYEQY
TRBJ2-7,TRBV30,once,AGGGDYEQY
TRBJ2-5,TRBV20-1,.,SARGGRGTLETQY
TRBJ1-1,TRBV6-2/TRBV6-3,.,ASGLGTEAF
TRBJ1-2,TRBV20-1,.,SATTGGNGYT
TRBJ1-2,TRBV2,.,ASSVVRGYT
TRBJ2-4,TRBV25-1,few,ASSFGGAKNIQY
TRBJ1-1,TRBV7-9,.,ASSKGQRYEAF
TRBJ1-5,TRBV2,few,ASSEALGSFYSNQPQH